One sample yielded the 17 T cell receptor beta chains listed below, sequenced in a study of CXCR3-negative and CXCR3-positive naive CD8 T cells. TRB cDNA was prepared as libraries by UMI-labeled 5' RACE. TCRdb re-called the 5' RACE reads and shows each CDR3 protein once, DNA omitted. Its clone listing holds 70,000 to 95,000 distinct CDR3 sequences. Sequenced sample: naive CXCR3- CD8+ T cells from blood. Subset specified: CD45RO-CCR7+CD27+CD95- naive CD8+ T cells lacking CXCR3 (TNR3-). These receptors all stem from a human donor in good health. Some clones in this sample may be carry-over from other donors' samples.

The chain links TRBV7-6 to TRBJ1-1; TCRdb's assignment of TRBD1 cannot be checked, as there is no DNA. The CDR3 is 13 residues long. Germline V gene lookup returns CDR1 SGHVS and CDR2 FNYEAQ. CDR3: CASSFQGSTEAFF.

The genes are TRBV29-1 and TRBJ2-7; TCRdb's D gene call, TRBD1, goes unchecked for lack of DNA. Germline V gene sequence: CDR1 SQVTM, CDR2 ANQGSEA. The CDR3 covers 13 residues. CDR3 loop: CSVVVRGLNEQYF.

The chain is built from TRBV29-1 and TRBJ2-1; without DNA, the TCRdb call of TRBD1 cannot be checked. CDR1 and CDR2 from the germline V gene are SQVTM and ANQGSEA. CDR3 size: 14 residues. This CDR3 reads CSVSDRGDYNEQFF.

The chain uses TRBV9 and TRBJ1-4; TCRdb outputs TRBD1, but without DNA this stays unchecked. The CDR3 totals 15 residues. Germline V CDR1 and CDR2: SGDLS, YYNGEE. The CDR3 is CASSVGDATNEKLFF. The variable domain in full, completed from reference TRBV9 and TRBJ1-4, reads DSGVTQTPKHLITATGQRVTLRCSPRSGDLSVYWYQQSLDQGLQFLIQYYNGEERAKGNILERFSAQQFPDLHSELNLSSLELGDSALYFCASSVGDATNEKLFFGSGTQLSVL.

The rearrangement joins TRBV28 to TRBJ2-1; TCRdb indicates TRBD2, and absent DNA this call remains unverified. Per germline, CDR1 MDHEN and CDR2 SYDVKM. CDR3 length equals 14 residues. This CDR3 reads CASSGLRPNNEQFF.

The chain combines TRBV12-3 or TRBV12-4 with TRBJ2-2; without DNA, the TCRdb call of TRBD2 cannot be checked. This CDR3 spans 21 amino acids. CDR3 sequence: CASSFRLGQGFGPGTTGELFF.

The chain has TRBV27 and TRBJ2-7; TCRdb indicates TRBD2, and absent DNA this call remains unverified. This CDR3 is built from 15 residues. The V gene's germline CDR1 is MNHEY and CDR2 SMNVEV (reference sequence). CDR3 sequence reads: CASSYEGGPGYEQYF.

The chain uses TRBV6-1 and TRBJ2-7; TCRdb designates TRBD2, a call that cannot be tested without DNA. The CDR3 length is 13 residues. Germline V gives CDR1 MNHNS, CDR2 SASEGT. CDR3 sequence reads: CASSATSLYEQYF.

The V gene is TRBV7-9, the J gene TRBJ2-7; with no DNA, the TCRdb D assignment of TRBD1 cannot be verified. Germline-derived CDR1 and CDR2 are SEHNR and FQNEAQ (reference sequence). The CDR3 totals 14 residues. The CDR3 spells CASSARDAIYEQYF.

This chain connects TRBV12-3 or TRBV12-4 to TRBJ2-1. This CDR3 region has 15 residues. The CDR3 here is CASSLGMTLYNEQFF.

CDR3 region: CSVEHMNTEAFF. The chain uses TRBV29-1 and TRBJ1-1. The CDR3 is 12 residues long. Germline V gives CDR1 SQVTM, CDR2 ANQGSEA.

This CDR3 reads CSARDRRMSSGNTIYF. The chain carries TRBV20-1 and TRBJ1-3. The germline CDR1 and CDR2 sequences are DFQATT and SNEGSKA (reference sequence). The CDR3 has 16 residues.

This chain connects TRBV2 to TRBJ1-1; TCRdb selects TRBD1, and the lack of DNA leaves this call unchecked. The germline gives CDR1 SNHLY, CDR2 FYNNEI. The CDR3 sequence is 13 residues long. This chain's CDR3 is CASDRRLNTEAFF.

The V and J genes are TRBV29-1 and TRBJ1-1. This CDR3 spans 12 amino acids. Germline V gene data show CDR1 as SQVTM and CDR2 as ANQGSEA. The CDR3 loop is CSVCEGNTEAFF.

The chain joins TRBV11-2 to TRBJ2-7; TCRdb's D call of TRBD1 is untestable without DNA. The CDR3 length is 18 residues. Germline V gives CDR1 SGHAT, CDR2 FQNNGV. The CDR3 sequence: CASSLDRDLWGNRYEQYF.

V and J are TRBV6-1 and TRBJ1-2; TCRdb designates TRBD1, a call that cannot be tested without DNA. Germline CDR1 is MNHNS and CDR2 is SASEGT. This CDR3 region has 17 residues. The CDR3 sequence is CASSEIADRGTNYGYTF.

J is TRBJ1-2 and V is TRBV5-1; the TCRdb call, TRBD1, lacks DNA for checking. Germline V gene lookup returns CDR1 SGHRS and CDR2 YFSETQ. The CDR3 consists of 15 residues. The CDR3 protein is CASSVPGQGADGYTF.